The 2 T cell receptor beta chains below all came from one sample that was sequenced in a study of cytomegalovirus exposure and HLA in healthy donors. Data came from immunoSEQ multiplex PCR; TCRdb stores just in-frame clones and leaves some out. Among 90,000 to 110,000 clones listed, 86% were seen once. Sequencing was carried out using PBMCs. The receptors stem from a woman under 30 in good health and CMV-seropositive.

This clone was picked up a small number of times. The chain has TRBV29-1 and TRBJ1-2; the match to TRBD1 covers 9 bases. Germline assignment: CDR1 SQVTM and CDR2 ANQGSEA. Trimming removed 6 bases from V and 4 bases from J; junction bases left unmatched: 9. The CDR3 is 14 residues long. In DNA form, the CDR3 reads TGCAGCGTCCTCACAGGGGGCGGGAGCTATGGCTACACCTTC. Protein sequence: CSVLTGGGSYGYTF.

The chain joins TRBV6-5 to TRBJ2-3, with 7 bases that match TRBD2. The V and J ends lost 3 bases and 2 bases, in that order; junction bases with no gene match: 5. The germline CDR1 and CDR2 sequences are MNHEY and SVGAGI. The CDR3 totals 15 residues. The CDR3 here is CASSYWGGTTDTQYF. The CDR3 nucleotides are TGTGCCAGCAGTTATTGGGGGGGGACCACAGATACGCAGTATTTT.